This T cell receptor beta chain was profiled in a study of response to subunit inactivated influenza vaccine. TCRdb processed the RT-PCR reads anew with MiXCR; each CDR3 protein has one entry. The sample has approximately 230,000 distinct CDR3 sequences, more than 10% seen once. Study-wide findings and caveats: A suggestion made by the authors is that each seasonal influenza vaccination recruits few new T cells.

The CDR3 consists of 14 residues. V was pared by 3 bases and J by 4 bases, with 16 bases between. Germline V gene data show CDR1 as DFQATT and CDR2 as SNEGSKA (reference sequence). In the case of this clonotype: Antigen: not known.

This sequence was found in a middle-aged man who received an inactivated influenza vaccine. Sequences were derived from non-naive T cells sorted from PBMCs, sampled 14 days before vaccination. The J gene is TRBJ2-7, the V gene TRBV20-1, with D maybe TRBD1 (9 bases). The DNA of the CDR3 is TGCAGTGCTAGGCCGGGGGGGACAGGGTACGAGCAGTACTTC. Translating it yields CSARPGGTGYEQYF.